This entry lists 3 T cell receptor beta chains sequenced from one sample in a study of human T cells and chemical hapten exposure. Time point defined: patch test 2, 6 weeks after DPC sensitization. Specified treatment: therapeutic diphenylcyclopropenone sensitization with weekly scalp DPC. One entry per CDR3 protein, called by TCRdb with MiXCR from the RACE reads. The top ten clones hold approximately 4.7% of a sample with more than 80,000 distinct CDR3 sequences, about 10% of them seen once. The sequencing used whole blood, collected in connection with sensitization to the hapten diphenylcyclopropenone (DPC). The receptors here all came from a woman in her fifties or sixties with alopecia areata. Some clones in this sample may be carry-over from other donors' samples.

This clonotype was observed at least ten times. The rearrangement joins TRBV29-1 to TRBJ2-7; 10 bases line up with TRBD2. V was clipped by 7 bases and J by 4 bases; unmatched bases: 13. The CDR3 runs to 15 residues. From germline, CDR1 is SQVTM and CDR2 ANQGSEA. CDR3 protein: CSGGRTSGTDYEQYF. DNA of the CDR3: TGCAGCGGCGGACGCACTAGCGGGACCGATTACGAGCAGTACTTC.

In its sample, this clonotype was seen many times. This chain connects TRBV20-1 to TRBJ1-1, with 8 positions matching TRBD1. V was clipped by 3 bases and J by 4 bases; unmatched bases: 7. This CDR3 spans 14 amino acids. Germline V gene sequence: CDR1 DFQATT, CDR2 SNEGSKA (reference sequence). The CDR3 region has the DNA TGCAGTGCTAGCCTGACAGGGGATAGCACTGAAGCTTTCTTT. Amino acid sequence: CSASLTGDSTEAFF.

In this sample, this clonotype turned up many times. The chain has TRBV7-2 and TRBJ1-5; a weak D match, TRBD1 (6 bases). In germline, CDR1 is SGHTA, CDR2 FQGNSA. The CDR3 runs 15 residues. Deletions cut 3 bases from V and 4 bases from J, with 13 bases between. The CDR3 nucleotides are TGTGCCAGCAGCTTTTCACAGGGTTGGAATCAGCCCCAGCATTTT. Amino acids: CASSFSQGWNQPQHF.